Below are 22 T cell receptor beta chains sequenced from a single sample in a study of immune heterogeneity within non-small cell lung tumors. With 32 V and 13 J primers, multiplex PCR amplified the TCR beta CDR3. TCRdb reanalysed the multiplex PCR reads using MiXCR and keeps one entry per CDR3 protein. The sample lists 20,000 to 25,000 distinct CDR3 sequences; over 25% were seen once. The template consisted of bulk tumor genomic DNA, with approximately 630 ng used per sample. Each primary tumor yielded several biopsies, collected far apart from one another at surgery. Undergoing curative surgery were patients whose non-small cell lung cancer was untreated and newly diagnosed. Sequencing was performed on lung tumor tissue. These receptors were obtained from a man aged 40-49 years with non-small cell lung cancer.

In regard to this clonotype: Just one base apart from a much larger clone, this may be a read error. This sequence joins TRBV19 and TRBJ1-5; the D is unclear. The end of the DNA fits TRBJ2-3 better, so the J call may be wrong. CDR3 length equals 13 residues. Germline lookup yields CDR1 LNHDA and CDR2 SQIVND (reference sequence). In DNA, the CDR3 is TGTGCCAGTAGTATGGCCAGAACTCAGCCCCAGTATTTT. This codes for CASSMARTQPQYF.

This clonotype was counted between two and nine times. V gene TRBV4-1 combines with J gene TRBJ2-2; 9 bases are a match to TRBD1. J gave up 1 base and V 7 bases, and 7 bases lay outside the gene matches. Germline values: CDR1 MGHRA, CDR2 YSYEKL. The CDR3 spans 16 residues. CDR3 residues: CASKGAGQGNTGELFF. CDR3 DNA: TGCGCCAGCAAGGGGGCGGGACAGGGGAACACCGGGGAGCTGTTTTTT.

As regards this clonotype: A much larger clonotype is one base distant, so this may be a read error. This sequence joins TRBV12-3 or TRBV12-4 and TRBJ2-7; D might be TRBD2 (6 bases). The CDR3 sequence is 16 residues long. V lost 3 bases and J lost 3, with 18 bases in between. Written as DNA, the CDR3 is TGTGCCAGCAGTTTCGGGGGTTTACTATTGGGCTACGAGCAGTACTTC. This gives the protein CASSFGGLLLGYEQYF.

The chain combines TRBV7-9 with TRBJ1-1; D is undetermined. Germline V gene data show CDR1 as SEHNR and CDR2 as FQNEAQ (reference sequence). V shed 1 base and J shed 1 base, with 10 bases lying between them. The CDR3 has 15 amino acids. CDR3 sequence reads: CASSLDGRWNTEAFF. CDR3 nucleotides: TGTGCCAGCAGCTTAGATGGCAGGTGGAACACTGAAGCTTTCTTT. Supplemented by reference TRBV7-9 and TRBJ1-1, the full variable domain reads DTGVSQNPRHKITKRGQNVTFRCDPISEHNRLYWYRQTLGQGPEFLTYFQNEAQLEKSRLLSDRFSAERPKGSFSTLEIQRTEQGDSAMYLCASSLDGRWNTEAFFGQGTRLTVV.

The V call is TRBV27, the J call TRBJ2-1; a possible D gene is TRBD2 (6 bases). This CDR3 spans 15 amino acids. Trimming stripped 2 bases from V and 3 bases from J, with 11 bases between. Germline V gene data show CDR1 as MNHEY and CDR2 as SMNVEV (reference sequence). The DNA of the CDR3 is TGTGCCAGCAGTTTAGACCGGGAGAGCTACAATGAGCAGTTCTTC. Amino acid sequence: CASSLDRESYNEQFF.

The V gene is TRBV5-1, the J gene TRBJ2-3; D gene uncertain. The CDR3 runs to 16 residues. V was pared by 0 bases and J by 0 bases, with 11 bases between. Germline assignment: CDR1 SGHRS and CDR2 YFSETQ. CDR3 in amino acids: CASSLAVVRSTDTQYF. The CDR3 DNA reads as TGCGCCAGCAGCTTGGCCGTGGTGAGGAGCACAGATACGCAGTATTTT.

In this sample, this clonotype turned up many times. The chain carries TRBV6-1 and TRBJ1-1; 11 bases map to TRBD1. The J segment lost 5 bases and the V segment lost 4 bases, leaving 3 bases of the junction unmatched. CDR1 is MNHNS, CDR2 SASEGT, per germline. This CDR3 region has 14 residues. CDR3 coding DNA: TGTGCCAGCAGTGCCGGGACAGGGGGGACTGAAGCTTTCTTT. It codes for CASSAGTGGTEAFF.

This clonotype qualifies as medium-sized. V and J are TRBV20-1 and TRBJ2-1, with 9 bases matching TRBD1. This CDR3 is built from 14 residues. Losses at the gene ends were 1 base for V and 7 bases for J; bases not matched to a gene: 5. Germline V gives CDR1 DFQATT, CDR2 SNEGSKA (reference sequence). CDR3 bases: TGCAGTGCTAGAGGAGTGGGACAGGGAAATGAGCAGTTCTTC. It translates to CSARGVGQGNEQFF.

The chain links TRBV6-2 or TRBV6-3 to TRBJ2-5; D could derive from TRBD1 or TRBD2 (5 bases each). CDR3 length equals 13 residues. V lost 6 bases and J lost 9, with 17 bases in between. CDR1 MNHEY and CDR2 SVGEGT come from the germline V gene. The CDR3 loop is CASRTRGEHPQYF. The CDR3 nucleotides read TGTGCCAGCAGGACGCGAGGGGAGCACCCCCAGTACTTC.

This clonotype was found a few times. The J gene is TRBJ2-2, the V gene TRBV15, with 7 bases matching TRBD1. The CDR3 totals 15 residues. Losses at the gene ends were 7 bases for V and 4 bases for J; bases not matched to a gene: 9. Germline V gene sequence: CDR1 LNHNV, CDR2 YYDKDF (reference sequence). This chain's CDR3 is CATKPTGITTGELFF. The DNA for the CDR3 is TGTGCCACCAAACCGACAGGGATCACCACCGGGGAGCTGTTTTTT.

The chain is built from TRBV19 and TRBJ2-7; D gene unclear. The CDR3 is made up of 14 amino acids. The V end lost 8 bases, the J end lost 2 bases, and 16 bases lay between the germline ends. CDR1 and CDR2 (germline): LNHDA, SQIVND (reference sequence). Written as DNA, the CDR3 is TGTGCCAGTCAACGAAGTAGCAGTCCCTACGAGCAGTACTTC. Protein: CASQRSSSPYEQYF.

The rearrangement uses TRBV14 and TRBJ2-2; D gene ambiguous. V was pared by 1 base and J by 4 bases, with 7 bases between. The CDR3 contains 14 residues. Germline V lookup: CDR1 SGHDN, CDR2 FVKESK. CDR3 loop: CASSQALSTGELFF. The CDR3 DNA sequence: TGTGCCAGCAGCCAAGCCTTGTCCACCGGGGAGCTGTTTTTT.

This clonotype is labeled as medium-sized. The rearrangement joins TRBV19 to TRBJ1-4, with D tentatively TRBD1 (6 bases). This CDR3 region has 14 residues. V dropped 5 bases and J dropped 7 bases, with 14 bases sitting between them. The V gene's germline CDR1 is LNHDA and CDR2 SQIVND (reference sequence). Here the CDR3 DNA reads TGTGCCAGTAGTCCACAGGGTCTTTTTGAAAAACTGTTTTTT. It codes for CASSPQGLFEKLFF.

With regard to this clonotype: A much bigger clone sits one base away, suggesting this may be a read error. This chain joins TRBV2 and TRBJ2-7; no definite D call. Germline assignment: CDR1 SNHLY and CDR2 FYNNEI. The CDR3 has 14 amino acids. The CDR3 loop reads CPSSPDGSRYEQYF. As DNA, the CDR3 is TGTCCCAGCAGTCCGGACGGCAGCAGGTACGAGCAGTACTTC.

J is TRBJ2-1 and V is TRBV10-3; D gene ambiguous. Trimming shortened V by 2 bases and J by 5 bases, and 1 base separated the two germline ends. The length of the CDR3 is 11 residues. The V gene's germline CDR1 is ENHRY and CDR2 SYGVKD. The CDR3 nucleotides read TGTGCCATCAGTGAGCACAATGAGCAGTTCTTC. Residues: CAISEHNEQFF.

There are a few counts of this clonotype. V usage is TRBV5-6 and J usage is TRBJ2-7; 7 positions match TRBD2. Germline V lookup: CDR1 SGHDT, CDR2 YYEEEE. There are 15 residues in the CDR3. The ends lost 4 bases at V and 0 bases at J; junction bases unmatched: 7. This CDR3 reads CASSPAGASSYEQYF. CDR3 nucleotides: TGTGCCAGCAGCCCGGCGGGAGCGAGCTCCTACGAGCAGTACTTC.

There are many counts of this clonotype. V is TRBV19 and J is TRBJ2-1; TRBD2 agrees at 13 bases. Trimming cost V 4 bases and J 6 bases; bases outside gene matches: 9. The V gene's germline CDR1 is LNHDA and CDR2 SQIVND (reference sequence). The CDR3 spans 17 residues. The CDR3 is CASSNSRTSGSGNEQFF. CDR3 in DNA: TGTGCCAGTAGTAATTCTAGGACTAGCGGGAGTGGCAATGAGCAGTTCTTC.

A note on this clonotype: This may be a read error: a much more frequent sequence differs by one nucleotide. The chain uses TRBV12-3 or TRBV12-4 and TRBJ1-5; D is possibly TRBD1 (6 bases). With 9 bases removed from V and 1 base from J, the gap between germline ends came to 13 bases. The CDR3 loop spans 14 amino acids. The CDR3 nucleotides are TGTGCCAGAAGCTACAGGGCGAGCAATCAGCCCCAGCATTTT. Amino acids: CARSYRASNQPQHF.

A word on this clonotype: Given a much more abundant clone one base away, this may be a read error. The chain recombines TRBV7-2 with TRBJ1-3; D may be TRBD1 (5 bases). From germline, CDR1 is SGHTA and CDR2 FQGNSA. The CDR3 contains 14 residues. Trimming took 3 bases from V and 4 from J, leaving 10 bases between them. The CDR3 region is CASSLGGPGNTIYF. In DNA, the CDR3 is TGTGCCAGCAGCTTGGGGGGTCCCGGAAACACCATATATTTT.

Regarding this clonotype: A much larger clone differs from this one at a single base, so this may be a read error. The chain uses TRBV27 and TRBJ1-6; D perhaps matches TRBD1 (5 bases). CDR1 and CDR2 (germline): MNHEY, SMNVEV (reference sequence). The CDR3 has 14 amino acids. The CDR3 region is CSSRGGSNNSPLHF. CDR3 DNA: TGTTCCAGCCGGGGGGGTAGTAATAATTCACCCCTCCACTTT.

Comments on this clonotype: A much larger clone lies a single base off, so this may be a read error. V usage is TRBV28 and J usage is TRBJ1-5; possible D gene TRBD1, 5 bases. Germline CDR1 and CDR2: MDHEN and SYDVKM. Trimming removed 6 bases at V and 1 base at J, with 16 bases between. This CDR3 has 16 amino acids. The CDR3 sequence is CASSLGWGRSNQPQHF. CDR3 sequence (DNA): TGTGCCAGCAGCCTGGGTTGGGGGAGAAGCAATCAGCCCCAGCATTTT.

This clonotype was seen repeatedly, ten times or more. V and J are TRBV7-8 and TRBJ1-6; no clear D gene. The V end lost 0 bases, the J end lost 0 bases, and 12 bases lay between the germline ends. This CDR3 contains 18 residues. The germline CDR1 and CDR2 sequences are SGHVS and FQNEAQ. The DNA of the CDR3 is TGTGCCAGCAGCTTAGCTTCTCACGGGAGCTCCTATAATTCACCCCTCCACTTT. The encoded protein is CASSLASHGSSYNSPLHF.